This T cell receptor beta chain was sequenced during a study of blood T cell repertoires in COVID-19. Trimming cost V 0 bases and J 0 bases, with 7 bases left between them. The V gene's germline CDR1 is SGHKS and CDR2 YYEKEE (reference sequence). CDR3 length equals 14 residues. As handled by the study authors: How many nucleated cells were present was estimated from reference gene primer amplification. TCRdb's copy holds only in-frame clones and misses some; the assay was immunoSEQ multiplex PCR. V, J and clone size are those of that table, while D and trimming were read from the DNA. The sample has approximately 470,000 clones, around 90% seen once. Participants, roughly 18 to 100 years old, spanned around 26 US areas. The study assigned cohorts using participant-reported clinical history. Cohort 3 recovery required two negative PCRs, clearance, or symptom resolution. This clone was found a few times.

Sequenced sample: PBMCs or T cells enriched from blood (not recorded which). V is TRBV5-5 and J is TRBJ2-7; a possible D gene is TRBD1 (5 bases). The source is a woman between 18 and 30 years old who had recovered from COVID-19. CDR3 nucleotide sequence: TGTGCCAGCAGCTTGGAACAGGACTCCTACGAGCAGTACTTC. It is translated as CASSLEQDSYEQYF.